The 5 T cell receptor beta chains presented below share a single source sample, sequenced in a study of blood T cells in healthy people across ages. Next came a second PCR, run for about 7 to 12 cycles, which used a sample-barcoded 5' primer along with a J-beta primer mix. Each CDR3 protein gets one entry after TCRdb re-called the 5' RACE reads with MiXCR. The repertoire holds about 970,000 distinct CDR3 sequences, roughly 47% seen once, with 20% to 25% in the top ten. The sequenced sample was blood. These receptor sequences come from a woman in her sixties in good health.

This sequence joins TRBV5-1 and TRBJ2-4; 7 bases line up with TRBD2. The DNA end is a closer match to TRBJ2-7, so the J assignment may be wrong. The CDR3 is 16 residues long. Germline CDR1 reads SGHRS; CDR2 reads YFSETQ. The CDR3 DNA reads as TGCGCCAGCAGCGAGATAGCGGAGGCGGGAGTTGGCGAGCAGTACTTC. Protein product: CASSEIAEAGVGEQYF.

The J gene is TRBJ2-1, the V gene TRBV6-2 or TRBV6-3; 8 nucleotides agree with TRBD2. This CDR3 has 14 residues. The germline gives CDR1 MNHEY, CDR2 SVGEGT. J was trimmed by 6 bases and V by 7 bases; bases with no gene match: 8. Here the CDR3 DNA reads TGTGCCAGCACCTCTAACGGGAGGGGCAATGAGCAGTTCTTC. It encodes CASTSNGRGNEQFF.

V is TRBV11-3 and J is TRBJ2-4, with D tentatively TRBD2 (5 bases). The germline V gene encodes CDR1 SGHNT and CDR2 YENEEA. This CDR3 is built from 14 residues. The ends were cut back, 5 bases at V and 7 bases at J, with 15 bases in the middle. The CDR3 DNA follows: TGTGCCAGCAGCCCCGGGAATGAAGGGAACATTCAGTACTTC. This gives the protein CASSPGNEGNIQYF.

This clonotype showed up just a few times. The chain recombines TRBV2 with TRBJ2-1; D not certain. The CDR3 length is 15 residues. The ends were cut back, 1 base at V and 5 bases at J, with 12 bases in the middle. CDR1 is SNHLY and CDR2 is FYNNEI in the germline V gene. The DNA of the CDR3 is TGTGCCAGCAGTGAAGGAAGATTGGGAAACAATGAGCAGTTCTTC. Residues: CASSEGRLGNNEQFF. The full variable domain, rest sourced from reference TRBV2 and TRBJ2-1, is EPEVTQTPSHQVTQMGQEVILRCVPISNHLYFYWYRQILGQKVEFLVSFYNNEISEKSEIFDDQFSVERPDGSNFTLKIRSTKLEDSAMYFCASSEGRLGNNEQFFGPGTRLTVL.

This clonotype was seen only a few times. The chain links TRBV29-1 to TRBJ2-6; no clear D. CDR1 is SQVTM, CDR2 ANQGSEA, per germline. V lost 7 bases and J lost 0, with 7 bases in between. This CDR3 contains 13 residues. The CDR3 loop is CSAGNSGANVLTF. CDR3 DNA: TGCAGCGCGGGTAACTCTGGGGCCAACGTCCTGACTTTC.